The entry that follows covers one T cell receptor beta chain sequence. Sequencing used immunoSEQ multiplex PCR; TCRdb keeps in-frame clones, though not all of them. The data hold around 400,000 clones, with 88% observed a single time. These data come from a study of blood T cell repertoires in COVID-19. The germline V gene has CDR1 PRHDT and CDR2 FYEKMQ (reference sequence). V was trimmed by 4 bases and J by 1 base, leaving 13 bases between them. The CDR3 runs 15 residues. This clonotype originated in a woman younger than 30 who had been exposed to COVID-19. The chain couples TRBV13 to TRBJ1-1, with D tentatively TRBD1 (6 bases). The specimen sequenced was PBMCs or T cells enriched from blood (not recorded which). CDR3 amino acids: CASSSGLTGNTEAFF. DNA of the CDR3: TGTGCCAGCAGCTCAGGACTGACAGGGAACACTGAAGCTTTCTTT.